This T cell receptor beta chain is drawn from a study of T-cell memory formation after mild COVID-19. The wider study: Largely donor-specific sequence clusters came from two donors. Findings of the study overall: CD8+ contracting clones occupied EMRA, while CD4+ ones occupied mainly CM and EM.

This clonotype occurred a few times. The antigen is unknown. TCRdb analysed the 5' RACE reads with MiXCR anew, one entry per CDR3 protein. The table has about 110,000 distinct CDR3 sequences, over 10% seen once. There are 13 residues in the CDR3. Germline-derived CDR1 and CDR2 are GTSNPN and SVGIG (reference sequence). Trimming removed 3 bases at V and 1 base at J, with 10 bases between. V is TRBV30 and J is TRBJ2-7; D is possibly TRBD1 (5 bases). The receptor was derived from an adult woman who had mild COVID-19 (a few samples of this study predate the infection). Cell type and time point are not known. The sample taken for sequencing was PBMCs or a T cell subset sorted from them (not recorded which). CDR3 coding DNA: TGTGCCTGGAGCTTTGGGGCTTCCTACGAGCAGTACTTC. It is translated as CAWSFGASYEQYF. Drawing the rest from reference TRBV30 and TRBJ2-7, the complete variable domain is SQTIHQWPATLVQPVGSPLSLECTVEGTSNPNLYWYRQAAGRGLQLLFYSVGIGQISSEVPQNLSASRPQDRQFILSSKKLLLSDSGFYLCAWSFGASYEQYFGPGTRLTVT.